This is a list of T cell receptor beta chains from one sample in a study of blood T cell repertoires in COVID-19. Using immunoSEQ multiplex PCR, the repertoire was profiled, and TCRdb retains in-frame clones only, with some absent. The sample has hundreds of thousands of clones; roughly 83% are singletons. Sequenced: PBMCs or T cells enriched from blood (not recorded which). The receptor source for this set is a woman between 45 and 65 years old who had recovered from COVID-19. Both conserved end residues are part of each CDR3. A D gene is named only where the DNA matches it firmly. The listing skips clone size in some rows; elsewhere it reads once, few, many or a size class.

TGTGCCAGCTCAGCCGGCCAAGCGGGAGTCGTGTATGAGCAGTTCTTC | CASSAGQAGVVYEQFF | TRBJ2-1 | TRBD2 | NA | TRBV18
TGTGCCAGCAATCCCACAGCTAACTATGGCTACACCTTC | CASNPTANYGYTF | TRBJ1-2 | NA | NA | TRBV6-6
TGTGCCAGCAGTTACTTTCCTACCTCGGCTAGTGAAGCTTTCTTT | CASSYFPTSASEAFF | TRBJ1-1 | NA | NA | TRBV6-8
TGCAGCGTGGGGGACAGGGGAGCCACGAGGCTCCACTTT | CSVGDRGATRLHF | TRBJ1-6 | TRBD1 | NA | TRBV29-1
TGTGCCAGCAGTGAATACGGAAGGACGGGGACTAATGAAAAACTGTTTTTT | CASSEYGRTGTNEKLFF | TRBJ1-4 | NA | NA | TRBV25-1
TGTGCCAGCAGTTCTGACCCGACAGGAAACTATGGCTACACCTTC | CASSSDPTGNYGYTF | TRBJ1-2 | NA | NA | TRBV28
TGTGCCAGCAGCCTCCCCCCTGACAGGCCTAACTACGAGCAGTACTTC | CASSLPPDRPNYEQYF | TRBJ2-7 | NA | NA | TRBV7-9
TGTGCCATCAGTGAGTGGAGACTAGCGGGAGGGACAAACATTCAGTACTTC | CAISEWRLAGGTNIQYF | TRBJ2-4 | TRBD2 | NA | TRBV10-3
TGTGCTAGTGCTTTAGAGGGCGGAGCGGGTAAGAGTTTCGATGAGCAGTTCTTC | CASALEGGAGKSFDEQFF | TRBJ2-1 | NA | NA | TRBV12-5
TGTGCCAGTAGTATAGGCCTGGGAGACCTCTATGGCTACACCTTC | CASSIGLGDLYGYTF | TRBJ1-2 | NA | once | TRBV19
TGTGCCAGCTCGGAGGGAGGGGAGGCAGATACGCAGTATTTT | CASSEGGEADTQYF | TRBJ2-3 | TRBD2 | few | TRBV28
TGTGCCAGCAGTTCCTTCTCAGATTCACCCCTCCACTTT | CASSSFSDSPLHF | TRBJ1-6 | NA | NA | TRBV6-5
TGTGCCAGCAGCTTAGGGTATGGCTTGAACACTGAAGCTTTCTTT | CASSLGYGLNTEAFF | TRBJ1-1 | NA | NA | TRBV11-2
TGTGCCAGCAGCCAAGAACTCCTTTGGGCAGACTCTGGAAACACCATATATTTT | CASSQELLWADSGNTIYF | TRBJ1-3 | NA | NA | TRBV4-2
TGTGCCAGCAGTTATTCCGAGCGGGAGCCCGCCTACGAGCAGTACTTC | CASSYSEREPAYEQYF | TRBJ2-7 | TRBD2 | NA | TRBV6-2/TRBV6-3
TGTGCCAGCAGCTTAGTCGACAGGGCCCCCTACAATGAGCAGTTCTTC | CASSLVDRAPYNEQFF | TRBJ2-1 | TRBD1 | NA | TRBV11-3
TGTGCCAGCAGCGTAGGGTTGACAGGGGCCTACGAGCAGTACTTC | CASSVGLTGAYEQYF | TRBJ2-7 | TRBD1 | NA | TRBV9
TGTGCCAGCAGCTTAATCAGGGCAGGGGGCAACGAGCAGTTCTTC | CASSLIRAGGNEQFF | TRBJ2-1 | TRBD1 | NA | TRBV7-9